A selection of T cell receptor beta chains follows, all from one sample in a study of early T cells in non-severe SARS-CoV-2 infection. TCRdb used MiXCR to reprocess the 5' RACE reads, holding one entry per CDR3 protein. The table includes 56,000 or so distinct CDR3 sequences, roughly 8.2% detected once. Material: whole blood. The receptors originated from an adult who was a healthcare worker with PCR-confirmed SARS-CoV-2 infection or an uninfected control (not recorded which). Each CDR3 is given with its conserved first and last residue. Each record gives: J gene, D gene, clone size, V gene, CDR3 protein, CDR3 DNA. D genes are given only for firm matches. A clone size is listed for some rows: how often the clone was seen (once, few, many), or a class if it is expanded.

TRBJ2-7	TRBD2	many	TRBV20-1	CSASLLAGGLSSYEQYF	TGCAGTGCCAGTCTGCTAGCGGGGGGCTTAAGCTCCTACGAGCAGTACTTC
TRBJ1-5	TRBD1	few	TRBV12-3/TRBV12-4	CASSLVQGTQPQHF	TGTGCCAGCAGTTTGGTACAGGGGACTCAGCCCCAGCATTTT
TRBJ2-6	-	few	TRBV7-6	CASSLTGANVLTF	TGTGCCAGCAGCTTAACTGGGGCCAACGTCCTGACTTTC
TRBJ1-1	-	-	TRBV5-1	CASSSTGTLNTEAFF	TGCGCCAGCAGCTCAACCGGGACCTTGAACACTGAAGCTTTCTTT
TRBJ2-5	TRBD2	-	TRBV10-2	CASSPLGLAGGRSETQYF	TGCGCCAGCAGTCCCCTAGGGCTAGCGGGGGGGCGTTCGGAGACCCAGTACTTC
TRBJ2-2	-	-	TRBV2	CASIGTHTGELFF	TGTGCCAGCATAGGGACGCACACCGGGGAGCTGTTTTTT
TRBJ2-7	TRBD2	many	TRBV20-1	CSAYPTSGSYEQYF	TGCAGTGCTTACCCCACTAGCGGGAGTTACGAGCAGTACTTC
TRBJ2-2	TRBD1	few	TRBV6-5	CASSYAGTGVPGELFF	TGTGCCAGCAGTTACGCCGGGACAGGGGTTCCCGGGGAGCTGTTTTTT
TRBJ1-3	-	few	TRBV30	CAWSITSGNTIYF	TGTGCCTGGAGTATAACCTCTGGAAACACCATATATTTT
TRBJ2-7	-	-	TRBV20-1	CSASENYEQYF	TGCAGTGCTAGCGAAAACTACGAGCAGTACTTC
TRBJ2-7	-	few	TRBV4-2	CASSQDGTLAYEQYF	TGTGCCAGCAGCCAAGATGGGACGTTAGCCTACGAGCAGTACTTC
TRBJ2-7	-	-	TRBV2	CASSGGLDPYYEQYF	TGTGCCAGCAGTGGAGGGCTCGATCCCTACTACGAGCAGTACTTC
TRBJ2-1	TRBD2	many	TRBV7-8	CASSFRGLVNEQFF	TGTGCCAGCAGCTTCAGGGGACTAGTCAATGAGCAGTTCTTC
TRBJ1-1	-	many	TRBV7-2	CASSFGFAGTEAFF	TGTGCCAGCAGCTTTGGGTTTGCGGGCACTGAAGCTTTCTTT
TRBJ2-7	-	few	TRBV6-6	CGVGVVRGAGVEQYF	TGTGGAGTGGGGGTGGTCCGGGGAGCAGGGGTCGAGCAGTACTTC
TRBJ2-3	TRBD2	many	TRBV11-2	CASSRLAGGPGTQYF	TGTGCCAGCAGTCGACTAGCGGGAGGCCCCGGGACGCAGTATTTT
TRBJ2-1	TRBD2	few	TRBV28	CASSPSGLPYNEQFF	TGTGCCAGCAGTCCCTCGGGACTACCCTACAATGAGCAGTTCTTC
TRBJ2-3	TRBD2	-	TRBV3-1	CASSQDLAGGPTQYF	TGTGCCAGCAGCCAAGATCTAGCGGGAGGGCCCACGCAGTATTTT
TRBJ2-3	-	few	TRBV20-1	CSARDSSSRGRVTDTQYF	TGCAGTGCTAGAGATTCCTCGTCGCGGGGGCGAGTCACAGATACGCAGTATTTT
TRBJ2-4	-	-	TRBV11-2	CASSLAAGAIQYF	TGTGCCAGCAGCTTAGCGGCGGGGGCCATTCAGTACTTC
TRBJ2-7	-	many	TRBV11-2	CASSLLRGAGEQYF	TGTGCCAGCAGCTTACTCCGCGGGGCGGGGGAGCAGTACTTC
TRBJ2-7	-	-	TRBV4-2	CASSQAAGGPYEQYF	TGTGCCAGCAGCCAAGCCGCTGGGGGGCCCTACGAGCAGTACTTC
TRBJ2-3	TRBD2	few	TRBV10-1	CASTPGGSTDTQYF	TGCGCCAGCACCCCGGGGGGATCCACAGATACGCAGTATTTT
TRBJ2-3	TRBD2	-	TRBV6-6	CASSYTSGRTDTQYF	TGTGCCAGCAGTTACACTAGCGGGAGAACAGATACGCAGTATTTT
TRBJ2-7	TRBD2	-	TRBV4-2	CASSRRGLAGTWEQYF	TGTGCCAGCAGCCGACGGGGACTAGCGGGGACCTGGGAGCAGTACTTC
TRBJ1-1	-	many	TRBV7-6	CASSFAGRNTEAFF	TGTGCCAGCAGCTTTGCAGGGCGAAACACTGAAGCTTTCTTT
TRBJ2-1	TRBD2	-	TRBV19	CASRSSGSYYNEQFF	TGTGCCAGTAGATCTAGCGGGTCCTATTACAATGAGCAGTTCTTC
TRBJ2-1	-	many	TRBV7-8	CASSQTAYYNEQFF	TGTGCCAGCAGCCAGACGGCCTACTACAATGAGCAGTTCTTC
TRBJ2-1	-	-	TRBV29-1	CSVEGVLSYNEQFF	TGCAGCGTTGAGGGAGTCCTCTCCTACAATGAGCAGTTCTTC
TRBJ2-2	TRBD1	-	TRBV2	CASTLGQGANTGELFF	TGTGCCAGCACCCTTGGACAGGGGGCGAACACCGGGGAGCTGTTTTTT
TRBJ2-3	TRBD2	few	TRBV13	CASNGWTSGTDTQYF	TGTGCCAGCAATGGGTGGACTAGCGGCACAGATACGCAGTATTTT
TRBJ2-2	-	few	TRBV28	CASSSGLFNTGELFF	TGTGCCAGCAGTTCGGGACTTTTCAACACCGGGGAGCTGTTTTTT
TRBJ2-1	-	-	TRBV29-1	CSGRNNEQFF	TGCAGCGGGAGGAACAATGAGCAGTTCTTC
TRBJ2-3	-	many	TRBV18	CASSPPRPDTQYF	TGTGCCAGCTCACCACCTCGCCCCGATACGCAGTATTTT
TRBJ1-6	-	many	TRBV6-1	CASSESGGGSYNSPLHF	TGTGCCAGCAGTGAAAGTGGAGGGGGCTCCTATAATTCACCCCTCCACTTT
TRBJ2-1	TRBD1	-	TRBV20-1	CSARDPGQGNEQFF	TGCAGTGCTAGAGATCCGGGACAGGGCAATGAGCAGTTCTTC
TRBJ2-4	TRBD1	-	TRBV2	CATRQGGGKNIQYF	TGTGCCACTCGACAGGGGGGGGGCAAAAACATTCAGTACTTC
TRBJ2-1	TRBD2	-	TRBV7-8	CASSSSSGGYYNEQFF	TGTGCCAGCAGCTCTTCTAGCGGGGGCTATTACAATGAGCAGTTCTTC
TRBJ2-1	-	few	TRBV6-4	CASRASGWSYNEQFF	TGTGCCAGCAGAGCCAGCGGGTGGTCCTACAATGAGCAGTTCTTC
TRBJ1-4	-	few	TRBV5-1	CASSFTGRGEKLFF	TGCGCCAGCAGCTTCACAGGGAGGGGTGAAAAACTGTTTTTT
TRBJ2-7	TRBD2	few	TRBV7-2	CASSLAGGSSYEQYF	TGTGCCAGCAGCTTAGCGGGGGGGAGCTCCTACGAGCAGTACTTC
TRBJ2-2	-	few	TRBV5-1	CASSSAANTGELFF	TGCGCCAGCTCCTCGGCAGCGAACACCGGGGAGCTGTTTTTT
TRBJ2-3	TRBD2	-	TRBV5-4	CASSLFLAGTDTQYF	TGTGCCAGCAGCTTGTTCCTAGCGGGCACAGATACGCAGTATTTT
TRBJ1-5	-	many	TRBV6-6	CASSYTDGNQPQHF	TGTGCCAGCAGCTACACAGACGGCAATCAGCCCCAGCATTTT
TRBJ2-1	-	-	TRBV5-4	CASSRDGDEQFF	TGTGCCAGCAGCCGAGATGGGGATGAGCAGTTCTTC
TRBJ2-3	TRBD2	-	TRBV9	CASSVGGSGSTDTQYF	TGTGCCAGCAGCGTAGGGGGTAGCGGGAGCACAGATACGCAGTATTTT
TRBJ2-1	-	few	TRBV5-1	CASSLAGSSYNEQFF	TGCGCCAGCAGCTTGGCCGGGAGCTCCTACAATGAGCAGTTCTTC
TRBJ1-5	-	-	TRBV6-2/TRBV6-3	CASSYQDGYNQPQHF	TGTGCCAGCAGTTACCAGGACGGATACAATCAGCCCCAGCATTTT
TRBJ2-7	TRBD1	few	TRBV11-1	CASSGIAGTGNDYEQYF	TGTGCCAGCAGCGGGATCGCCGGGACAGGGAACGACTACGAGCAGTACTTC
TRBJ2-2	-	-	TRBV10-3	CAIRPGNTGELFF	TGTGCCATCAGACCCGGAAACACCGGGGAGCTGTTTTTT
TRBJ2-2	-	many	TRBV20-1	CSARQSRRALDGELFF	TGCAGTGCTAGACAATCTCGGCGGGCTCTTGACGGGGAGCTGTTTTTT
TRBJ2-7	-	many	TRBV7-2	CASSLRISGAYEQYF	TGTGCCAGCAGCTTAAGGATTAGCGGAGCCTACGAGCAGTACTTC